The clone carrying this TCR beta chain was seen just once. Antigen specificity is unknown. Germline V gene sequence: CDR1 MNHNS, CDR2 SASEGT. V was cut by 7 bases and J by 8 bases, with 17 bases left in between. The length of the CDR3 is 13 residues. These data are taken from a study of cytomegalovirus exposure and HLA in healthy donors. Study-wide results and caveats: A later analysis found first-cohort TCR clusters tended to co-occur in the approximately 110 validation repertoires. Accounts indicate the classifier identified cytomegalovirus status with strong specificity and sensitivity. The study listed 150 to 200 cytomegalovirus-associated TCR beta chains. Many donors shared some public TCRs, even though most TCR sequences were rare.

Profiled with immunoSEQ multiplex PCR; TCRdb holds only in-frame clones, not every one. Seen here are some 140,000 clones, about 86% observed once, and the top ten hold less than 3.5%. The genes are TRBV6-1 and TRBJ1-2; TRBD1 is a possible D gene (6 bases). Input material: PBMCs. The clonotype was recovered from a man aged 18 to 29 in good health and CMV-seronegative. The CDR3 DNA reads TGTGCCAGCACTTTCGACAGGCGTAGAGGCTACACCTTC. It codes for CASTFDRRRGYTF.